Below are 30 T cell receptor beta chains sequenced from a single sample in a study of glioma-infiltrating T cells after dendritic cell vaccination. Time point meaning: after dendritic cell vaccination, including at tumor progression/relapse. Produced via immunoSEQ multiplex PCR; TCRdb's table is partial and in-frame only. This table has fewer than 75,000 clones, more than 75% appearing once. The source material was blood, sampled after dendritic cell vaccination. Receptors originate from a human donor with glioblastoma.

This clone was seen once. This rearrangement joins TRBV4-1 to TRBJ2-1; TRBD2 matches 7 bases. The CDR3 is made up of 15 amino acids. CDR1 and CDR2 from the germline V gene are MGHRA and YSYEKL. Losses at the gene ends were 7 bases for V and 0 bases for J; bases not matched to a gene: 6. The DNA for the CDR3 is TGCGCCAGCACCTGGGGCGGGAGCTCCTACAATGAGCAGTTCTTC. Translation: CASTWGGSSYNEQFF.

The chain's CDR3 is CASSPTDTTNYGYTF. The CDR3 DNA sequence: TGTGCCAGCAGCCCAACCGACACAACTAACTATGGCTACACCTTC. This sequence joins TRBV4-2 and TRBJ1-2; no clear D. Germline V gene lookup returns CDR1 LGHNA and CDR2 YNFKEQ. The CDR3 totals 15 residues. V shed 4 bases and J shed 0 bases, with 12 bases lying between them.

This clone showed up just once. The chain has TRBV4-3 and TRBJ2-2, with D possibly TRBD1 on 6 matching bases. The germline V gene has CDR1 LGHNA and CDR2 YSLEER. This CDR3 comprises 14 residues. Trimming stripped 3 bases from V and 7 bases from J, with 12 bases between. The CDR3 nucleotides read TGCGCCAGCAGCCAGCTGGGGACAAGCGGGGAGCTGTTTTTT. It translates to CASSQLGTSGELFF.

This clone showed up just once. The rearrangement links TRBV7-3 to TRBJ2-3, with no clear D. The germline gives CDR1 SGHTA, CDR2 FQGTGA. The CDR3 runs to 13 residues. V gave up 0 bases and J gave up 5 bases, with 6 bases separating them. CDR3 residues: CASSLTQLDTQYF. CDR3 nucleotides: TGTGCCAGCAGCTTAACCCAACTAGATACGCAGTATTTT.

A few counts support this clone. An end of the junction does not agree with germline; a read error may underlie this. This rearrangement joins TRBV11-2 to TRBJ1-2; 7 nucleotides align to TRBD1. Germline V gene sequence: CDR1 SGHAT, CDR2 FQNNGV. This CDR3 comprises 14 residues. The CDR3 DNA is TGCGCCAGCAGCCAGTCAAGGGGGCTCTGCGACTACACCTTC. Translated: CASSQSRGLCDYTF.

This clone has a handful of counts. The gene calls are TRBV19 and TRBJ1-1; perhaps TRBD1 as D (6 bases). The CDR3 spans 13 residues. The ends were cut back, 2 bases at V and 5 bases at J, with 9 bases in the middle. Germline V gene sequence: CDR1 LNHDA, CDR2 SQIVND (reference sequence). The CDR3 reads CASSITGQTEAFF. Written as DNA, the CDR3 is TGTGCCAGTAGTATAACAGGGCAGACTGAAGCTTTCTTT. Using reference TRBV19 and TRBJ1-1 for the parts outside the CDR3, the full variable domain is DGGITQSPKYLFRKEGQNVTLSCEQNLNHDAMYWYRQDPGQGLRLIYYSQIVNDFQKGDIAEGYSVSREKKESFPLTVTSAQKNPTAFYLCASSITGQTEAFFGQGTRLTVV.

V and J are TRBV28 and TRBJ1-5; D gene uncertain. CDR1 MDHEN and CDR2 SYDVKM come from the germline V gene. The CDR3 contains 14 residues. V lost 5 bases, J lost 7 bases, and 15 bases lay in between. The CDR3 bases are TGTGCCAGCAGTCCCCCTCGGGAGGGACAGCCCCAGCATTTT. This translates into CASSPPREGQPQHF.

This clone appeared a single time. The J gene is TRBJ1-2, the V gene TRBV4-3, with TRBD1 identical over 8 bases. Germline CDR1 is LGHNA and CDR2 is YSLEER. The CDR3 is 15 residues long. Germline trimming cut 0 bases from V and 4 bases from J; bases unmatched to any gene: 4. The CDR3 nucleotides are TGCGCCAGCAGCCAAGATAACAGGGGGGCCTATGGCTACACCTTC. It translates to CASSQDNRGAYGYTF.

Points on this clone: Other DNA variants within this sample encode the same CDR3. CDR3 in amino acids: CAWSVRGYEQYF. CDR3 coding DNA: TGTGCCTGGAGTGTACGGGGGTACGAGCAGTACTTC. V is TRBV30 and J is TRBJ2-7; the D gene is possibly TRBD2 (6 bases). Germline V gene data show CDR1 as GTSNPN and CDR2 as SVGIG (reference sequence). V was clipped by 0 bases and J by 4 bases, with 7 bases between them. The length of the CDR3 is 12 residues.

This chain links TRBV6-5 with TRBJ2-7; perhaps TRBD1 as D (5 bases). This CDR3 region has 14 residues. Trimming removed 0 bases from V and 3 bases from J, with 9 bases in between. Germline CDR1 is MNHEY and CDR2 is SVGAGI. The CDR3 reads CASSYSRQGYEQYF. CDR3 bases: TGTGCCAGCAGTTACTCGAGGCAGGGCTACGAGCAGTACTTC.

The chain carries TRBV4-2 and TRBJ2-2, with 9 bases matching TRBD1. Looked up from germline, CDR1 is LGHNA and CDR2 is YNFKEQ. J gave up 4 bases and V 3 bases, and 6 bases lay outside the gene matches. The CDR3 length is 16 residues. The CDR3 reads CASSHWDRVGTGELFF. The DNA of the CDR3 is TGTGCCAGCAGCCACTGGGACAGGGTAGGCACCGGGGAGCTGTTTTTT.

This clone ranks as medium-sized (0.01 to 0.1%). V is TRBV4-3 and J is TRBJ1-5, with D unresolved. Between the trimmed V and J ends, which lost 5 bases and 7 bases, there was a span of 12 bases. Germline V gene sequence: CDR1 LGHNA, CDR2 YSLEER. The CDR3 runs 13 residues. The CDR3 sequence is CASSLDWSQPQHF. The CDR3 DNA follows: TGCGCCAGCAGCTTGGACTGGAGCCAGCCCCAGCATTTT.

The chain carries TRBV7-2 and TRBJ2-7; 9 bases map to TRBD1. This CDR3 is built from 15 residues. Germline trimming cut 5 bases from V and 2 bases from J; bases unmatched to any gene: 7. Germline assignment: CDR1 SGHTA and CDR2 FQGNSA. DNA for the CDR3: TGTGCCAGCAGCCCGCACCGGGACAGGGCCTACGAGCAGTACTTC. It encodes CASSPHRDRAYEQYF.

V usage is TRBV7-9 and J usage is TRBJ2-5; TRBD2 matches 12 bases. Germline assignment: CDR1 SEHNR and CDR2 FQNEAQ (reference sequence). V shed 6 bases and J 4 bases; nucleotides not matched to a gene: 9. There are 16 residues in the CDR3. The CDR3 sequence is CASSYGLAGPLETQYF. CDR3 coding DNA: TGTGCCAGCAGTTATGGACTAGCGGGGCCTTTAGAGACCCAGTACTTC.

CDR3 sequence: CASSQQEARRETQYF. CDR3 sequence (DNA): TGTGCCAGCAGCCAACAGGAGGCGAGACGAGAGACCCAGTACTTC. The chain recombines TRBV4-2 with TRBJ2-5; tentatively, D is TRBD2 (5 bases). V lost 2 bases and J 4 bases, leaving 14 bases between the germline ends. CDR1 LGHNA and CDR2 YNFKEQ come from the germline V gene. The CDR3 is 15 amino acids.

This clone was counted many times. This sequence joins TRBV19 and TRBJ2-7; 9 positions match TRBD1. J was trimmed by 4 bases and V by 0 bases; bases with no gene match: 10. Germline V gives CDR1 LNHDA, CDR2 SQIVND (reference sequence). The CDR3 is made up of 17 amino acids. Here the CDR3 DNA reads TGTGCCAGTAGTATAGAAGGTGGACAGGGGTTGAGGTACGAGCAGTACTTC. Translated: CASSIEGGQGLRYEQYF.

This rearrangement joins TRBV28 to TRBJ2-5, with 7 bases fitting TRBD1. This CDR3 comprises 16 residues. The ends lost 4 bases at V and 5 bases at J; junction bases unmatched: 13. Germline assignment: CDR1 MDHEN and CDR2 SYDVKM. CDR3 bases: TGTGCCAGCAGTTCTTTGGCGTTCGGGACAGTTGAGACCCAGTACTTC. It specifies CASSSLAFGTVETQYF.

The chain couples TRBV2 to TRBJ1-5; the D gene is possibly TRBD1 (5 bases). V lost 7 bases, J lost 8 bases, and 18 bases lay in between. Germline CDR1 is SNHLY and CDR2 is FYNNEI. The CDR3 covers 14 residues. The CDR3 nucleotides read TGTGCCAGCATCGGAGGGGAAGGCGGAGAGCCCCAGCATTTT. This sequence encodes CASIGGEGGEPQHF.

The J gene is TRBJ2-5, the V gene TRBV5-1; D might be TRBD2 (5 bases). This CDR3 is 15 amino acids long. V was pared by 5 bases and J by 4 bases, with 18 bases between. From germline, CDR1 is SGHRS and CDR2 YFSETQ. The CDR3 nucleotides are TGCGCCAGCAGGCTTTCACTAGTTACGTCAGAGACCCAGTACTTC. It codes for CASRLSLVTSETQYF.

CDR3 sequence: CATSRGGAGTGVYEQYF. CDR3 bases: TGTGCCACCAGCAGAGGTGGTGCAGGGACAGGGGTCTACGAGCAGTACTTC. The chain combines TRBV15 with TRBJ2-7, with 10 nucleotides matching TRBD1. CDR3 length: 17 amino acids. Unmatched junction bases numbered 9, after V lost 1 base and J lost 3 bases. The germline gives CDR1 LNHNV, CDR2 YYDKDF (reference sequence). Full variable domain (missing parts from reference TRBV15 and TRBJ2-7): DAMVIQNPRYQVTQFGKPVTLSCSQTLNHNVMYWYQQKSSQAPKLLFHYYDKDFNNEADTPDNFQSRRPNTSFCFLDIRSPGLGDTAMYLCATSRGGAGTGVYEQYFGPGTRLTVT.

The J gene is TRBJ2-3, the V gene TRBV21-1; the table assigns TRBD2, which was not confirmed against the DNA. TRBV21-1 is reported as a pseudogene. This CDR3 is built from 20 residues. CDR3 coding DNA: TGTGCCAGCAGCACCATGATCGGACTAGCGGGGGGTACTAGCACAGATACGCAGTATTTT. Translation: CASSTMIGLAGGTSTDTQYF.

The rearrangement links TRBV7-2 to TRBJ2-3, with 10 bases identical to TRBD2. Trimming at V came to 1 base and at J to 4 bases, leaving 2 bases not matched to a gene. CDR1 and CDR2 from the germline V gene are SGHTA and FQGNSA. This CDR3 is built from 15 residues. CDR3 bases: TGTGCCAGCAGCTTAGGTACTAGCGGGGCAGATACGCAGTATTTT. This translates into CASSLGTSGADTQYF.

In DNA form, the CDR3 reads TGTGCCAGTAGTATCGGACTAGCGGGGGCTTACAATGAGCAGTTCTTC. Residues: CASSIGLAGAYNEQFF. The chain links TRBV19 to TRBJ2-1; 13 bases align to TRBD2. The germline CDR1 and CDR2 sequences are LNHDA and SQIVND (reference sequence). Trimming at V came to 3 bases and at J to 4 bases, leaving 3 bases not matched to a gene. The CDR3 is 16 amino acids.

The table lists this clone with a few counts. V usage is TRBV11-3 and J usage is TRBJ2-3, with D hard to call. Trimming stripped 2 bases from V and 0 bases from J, with 12 bases between. Germline V gene lookup returns CDR1 SGHNT and CDR2 YENEEA. The CDR3 spans 16 residues. CDR3 sequence (DNA): TGTGCCAGCAGCTTATCTGGAGATCCCAGCACAGATACGCAGTATTTT. This gives the protein CASSLSGDPSTDTQYF.

The CDR3 here is CSVGDGQGIQETQYF. CDR3 nucleotide sequence: TGCAGCGTTGGGGACGGACAGGGAATCCAAGAGACCCAGTACTTC. The chain employs TRBV29-1 and TRBJ2-5; the match to TRBD1 covers 8 bases. The CDR3 is 15 amino acids. J was trimmed by 1 base and V by 4 bases; bases with no gene match: 8. CDR1 is SQVTM, CDR2 ANQGSEA, per germline. The full variable domain, in which reference TRBV29-1 and TRBJ2-5 provide the parts outside the CDR3, is SAVISQKPSRDICQRGTSLTIQCQVDSQVTMMFWYRQQPGQSLTLIATANQGSEATYESGFVIDKFPISRPNLTFSTLTVSNMSPEDSSIYLCSVGDGQGIQETQYFGPGTRLLVL.

This clone was seen more than once but under ten times. The V gene is TRBV7-8, the J gene TRBJ2-1; D is possibly TRBD1 (5 bases). The germline V gene has CDR1 SGHVS and CDR2 FQNEAQ. Trimming took off 0 bases at V and 5 bases at J, with 8 bases between the two ends. The CDR3 length is 14 residues. In nucleotides, the CDR3 is TGTGCCAGCAGCTTAGCGGCAGGGAACAATGAGCAGTTCTTC. Protein product: CASSLAAGNNEQFF.

This clone was counted between two and nine times. The rearrangement uses TRBV6-6 and TRBJ2-7; TRBD1 aligns across 9 bases. Per germline, CDR1 MNHNY and CDR2 SVGAGI (reference sequence). The CDR3 sequence is 14 residues long. J was trimmed by 7 bases and V by 6 bases; bases with no gene match: 10. The CDR3, as DNA: TGTGCCAGCAGATCCGGGACAGGGTTGAGTGAGCAGTACTTC. Protein product: CASRSGTGLSEQYF.

This chain uses TRBV11-3 with TRBJ2-1; D unclear. Trimming cost V 0 bases and J 9 bases, with 15 bases left between them. Germline lookup yields CDR1 SGHNT and CDR2 YENEEA. The CDR3 spans 15 residues. CDR3 DNA sequence: TGTGCCAGCAGCTTAGAAGGTTCTAGTCTGACTGAGCAGTTCTTC. As protein: CASSLEGSSLTEQFF.

This clone was picked up a small number of times. This rearrangement joins TRBV9 to TRBJ1-3, with 8 bases fitting TRBD1. The germline V gene has CDR1 SGDLS and CDR2 YYNGEE. This CDR3 is built from 16 residues. The junction had 6 bases not matched to a gene; V was cut back by 0 bases and J by 4 bases. The CDR3 loop reads CASSVAAGGFGNTIYF. The CDR3 DNA reads TGTGCCAGCAGCGTAGCGGCAGGGGGCTTCGGAAACACCATATATTTT. Looking up the rest from reference TRBV9 and TRBJ1-3 gives the full variable domain: DSGVTQTPKHLITATGQRVTLRCSPRSGDLSVYWYQQSLDQGLQFLIQYYNGEERAKGNILERFSAQQFPDLHSELNLSSLELGDSALYFCASSVAAGGFGNTIYFGEGSWLTVV.

V gene TRBV14 combines with J gene TRBJ1-2; D unresolved. V was trimmed by 5 bases and J by 3 bases, leaving 10 bases between them. From germline, CDR1 is SGHDN and CDR2 FVKESK. The CDR3 is 13 residues long. The CDR3 protein is CASSGPLHYGYTF. As DNA, the CDR3 is TGTGCCAGCAGCGGCCCTCTCCACTATGGCTACACCTTC.